This entry lists 28 T cell receptor beta chains sequenced from one sample in a study of regulatory T cells in long-lasting Graves disease. Documented time point: persistent/refractory GD, antithyroid drugs over 5 years with positive TRAb. Isolated PBMC RNA provided the starting material for the TCR library. In building TCR beta libraries, iRepertoire HTBI primers were used together with Arm-PCR of CDR3 regions. TCRdb re-derived calls from the multiplex PCR reads in MiXCR, one entry per CDR3 protein. The table shows approximately 400,000 distinct CDR3 sequences, with 23% occurring only once. Sequencing was performed on peripheral blood mononuclear cells (PBMCs), taken when the disease was refractory, from a patient treated with antithyroid drugs. These receptors were collected from a female donor with Graves disease.

The rearrangement joins TRBV10-3 to TRBJ2-2; tentative D call: TRBD1 (5 bases). The germline V gene has CDR1 ENHRY and CDR2 SYGVKD. The V and J ends lost 6 bases and 6 bases respectively, with 8 bases between them. There are 12 residues in the CDR3. The chain's CDR3 is CAISRVAGELFF. CDR3 DNA: TGTGCCATCAGCAGGGTAGCCGGGGAGCTGTTTTTT.

This chain joins TRBV30 and TRBJ2-7, with D maybe TRBD2 (6 bases). The CDR3 is 13 amino acids. Germline V gives CDR1 GTSNPN, CDR2 SVGIG (reference sequence). V was clipped by 2 bases and J by 6 bases, with 14 bases between them. CDR3 amino acids: CAWSRSGPGEQYF. In DNA form, the CDR3 reads TGTGCCTGGAGTCGTAGCGGTCCTGGCGAGCAGTACTTC.

This clonotype was recorded at least ten times. J is TRBJ2-7 and V is TRBV7-2; the match to TRBD2 covers 8 bases. This CDR3 has 15 residues. Germline V CDR1 and CDR2: SGHTA, FQGNSA. With V trimmed by 5 bases and J by 0 bases, 6 bases remained unmatched. CDR3 protein: CASSTSGGSSYEQYF. CDR3 nucleotides: TGTGCCAGCAGCACCAGCGGGGGTAGCTCCTACGAGCAGTACTTC.

This clonotype has ten or more counts. DNA of the CDR3: TGTGCCAGCAGCACCTGGACAGGGAGGCAAGAGACCCAGTACTTC. Amino acids: CASSTWTGRQETQYF. The chain is built from TRBV11-2 and TRBJ2-5; 8 nucleotides match TRBD1. CDR1 is SGHAT and CDR2 is FQNNGV in the germline V gene. CDR3 length: 15 amino acids. Trimming removed 5 bases from V and 2 bases from J; junction bases left unmatched: 7. The whole variable domain, filled in from reference TRBV11-2 and TRBJ2-5, reads EAGVAQSPRYKIIEKRQSVAFWCNPISGHATLYWYQQILGQGPKLLIQFQNNGVVDDSQLPKDRFSAERLKGVDSTLKIQPAKLEDSAVYLCASSTWTGRQETQYFGPGTRLLVL.

Only a few counts were recorded for this clonotype. The rearrangement joins TRBV12-3 or TRBV12-4 to TRBJ1-6; 8 bases align to TRBD1. The CDR3 has 14 residues. V was pared by 5 bases and J by 10 bases, with 7 bases of the junction left unmatched. This chain's CDR3 is CASSQTGVGSPLHF. In nucleotides, the CDR3 is TGTGCCAGCAGTCAGACAGGGGTGGGGTCACCCCTCCACTTT.

The V and J genes are TRBV7-9 and TRBJ1-6, with 8 bases that match TRBD1. The germline CDR1 and CDR2 sequences are SEHNR and FQNEAQ (reference sequence). The CDR3 is 14 residues long. The J segment lost 8 bases and the V segment lost 5 bases, leaving 5 bases of the junction unmatched. CDR3 in amino acids: CASSPQGAHSPLHF. The CDR3 DNA is TGTGCCAGCAGCCCGCAGGGGGCGCATTCACCCCTCCACTTT. The variable domain in full, with the rest retrieved from reference TRBV7-9 and TRBJ1-6, is DTGVSQNPRHKITKRGQNVTFRCDPISEHNRLYWYRQTLGQGPEFLTYFQNEAQLEKSRLLSDRFSAERPKGSFSTLEIQRTEQGDSAMYLCASSPQGAHSPLHFGNGTRLTVT.

This clonotype was seen ten or more times. The DNA is omitted, as the CDR3 cannot be located on it reliably, and the CDR3 follows TCRdb's listing. J is TRBJ1-6 and V is TRBV28; TRBD1 is the table's D call, not checked against the DNA. CDR1 and CDR2 (germline): MDHEN, SYDVKM. The CDR3 is 15 residues long, ends included. CDR3 sequence: CASSSSTGSNSPLHF.

The chain links TRBV20-1 to TRBJ2-6; 7 bases are a match to TRBD2. Germline CDR1 is DFQATT and CDR2 is SNEGSKA (reference sequence). The junction had 5 bases not matched to a gene; V was cut back by 3 bases and J by 0 bases. This CDR3 contains 16 residues. The CDR3 loop is CSASLAGNSGANVLTF. CDR3 in DNA: TGCAGTGCTAGTTTAGCGGGTAACTCTGGGGCCAACGTCCTGACTTTC.

This clonotype was counted a few times. The CDR3 end shows no conserved phenylalanine or tryptophan, and so a read error is likely. This chain joins TRBV5-1 and TRBJ2-5, with 8 bases identical to TRBD2. Germline trimming cut 4 bases from V and 3 bases from J; bases unmatched to any gene: 2. Germline V gene data show CDR1 as SGHRS and CDR2 as YFSETQ. This CDR3 region has 13 residues. CDR3 residues: CASSIGREETQYS. CDR3 nucleotide sequence: TGCGCCAGCAGCATCGGGAGGGAAGAGACCCAGTACTCC.

This clonotype came up a few times. The V and J genes are TRBV30 and TRBJ2-5; no reliable D call. The CDR3 runs 13 residues. The germline V gene encodes CDR1 GTSNPN and CDR2 SVGIG (reference sequence). Trimming removed 1 base from V and 5 bases from J, with 11 bases in between. CDR3 sequence (DNA): TGTGCCTGGAGTGGAATAACGGCGGAGACCCAGTACTTC. Protein: CAWSGITAETQYF.

This clonotype was detected only once. V and J are TRBV2 and TRBJ1-2; D may be TRBD1 (5 bases). V lost 3 bases and J 8 bases, leaving 10 bases between the germline ends. The CDR3 is 12 amino acids. CDR1 is SNHLY, CDR2 FYNNEI, per germline. As DNA, the CDR3 is TGTGCCAGCAGTGACGGTCGGGGGGGCTACACCTTC. It translates to CASSDGRGGYTF.

A remark on this clonotype: A much bigger clone sits one base away, suggesting this may be a read error. It is likely a read error, because the conserved phenylalanine at the end of the CDR3 is missing. The chain recombines TRBV2 with TRBJ2-7; D gene uncertain. This CDR3 is built from 12 residues. The V end was cut by 5 bases, the J end by 3 bases, with 8 bases between. Germline CDR1 and CDR2: SNHLY and FYNNEI. The CDR3 DNA reads as TGTGCCAGCAGTTCAGGATTCTACGAGCAGTACTCC. This codes for CASSSGFYEQYS.

This clonotype was observed at least ten times. The chain employs TRBV28 and TRBJ1-6; 9 bases are shared with TRBD1. V dropped 1 base and J dropped 6; count of bases not matched to a gene: 1. Germline CDR1 is MDHEN and CDR2 is SYDVKM. This CDR3 is built from 15 residues. CDR3 nucleotides: TGTGCCAGCAGTTTATCGGGACAGGGTAATTCACCCCTCCACTTT. Residues: CASSLSGQGNSPLHF. Using reference TRBV28 and TRBJ1-6 for the parts outside the CDR3, the full variable domain is DVKVTQSSRYLVKRTGEKVFLECVQDMDHENMFWYRQDPGLGLRLIYFSYDVKMKEKGDIPEGYSVSREKKERFSLILESASTNQTSMYLCASSLSGQGNSPLHFGNGTRLTVT.

CDR3 residues: CASSFGPGGFEQYF. For the CDR3, the DNA is TGTGCCAGCAGTTTTGGGCCGGGAGGTTTCGAGCAGTACTTC. The genes are TRBV12-3 or TRBV12-4 and TRBJ2-7, with 7 bases lining up with TRBD2. The CDR3 length is 14 residues. Germline trimming cut 3 bases from V and 6 bases from J; bases unmatched to any gene: 8.

This clonotype was seen more than once but under ten times. The genes are TRBV5-1 and TRBJ1-2; a possible D gene is TRBD1 (6 bases). CDR3 length: 14 residues. V was trimmed by 5 bases and J by 3 bases, leaving 14 bases between them. The germline V gene has CDR1 SGHRS and CDR2 YFSETQ. Here the CDR3 reads CASSFSTGYYGYTF. CDR3 sequence (DNA): TGCGCCAGCAGTTTTTCGACAGGTTACTATGGCTACACCTTC.

The chain employs TRBV12-3 or TRBV12-4 and TRBJ2-7; D call uncertain. This CDR3 contains 14 residues. The V gene lost 2 bases and the J gene lost 3 bases, with 11 bases spanning the gap. The CDR3 loop reads CASSLSRAFYEQYF. For the CDR3, the DNA is TGTGCCAGCAGTTTAAGCAGAGCCTTCTACGAGCAGTACTTC.

The chain recombines TRBV6-1 with TRBJ1-1, with a tentative D call TRBD1 (6 bases). This CDR3 region has 15 residues. Germline V gene data show CDR1 as MNHNS and CDR2 as SASEGT. Trimming took 6 bases from V and 1 from J, leaving 15 bases between them. CDR3: CASRDDRLENTEAFF. The CDR3 bases are TGTGCCAGCAGGGACGACAGGTTAGAGAACACTGAAGCTTTCTTT.

The chain links TRBV5-1 to TRBJ1-3; the D is unclear. Germline loops: CDR1 SGHRS, CDR2 YFSETQ. Trimming removed 2 bases from V and 0 bases from J, with 6 bases in between. This CDR3 comprises 14 residues. CDR3 nucleotides: TGCGCCAGCAGCTTAGAAGACTCTGGAAACACCATATATTTT. This translates into CASSLEDSGNTIYF. The whole variable domain, remainder taken from reference TRBV5-1 and TRBJ1-3, is KAGVTQTPRYLIKTRGQQVTLSCSPISGHRSVSWYQQTPGQGLQFLFEYFSETQRNKGNFPGRFSGRQFSNSRSEMNVSTLELGDSALYLCASSLEDSGNTIYFGEGSWLTVV.

V is TRBV10-3 and J is TRBJ2-7; 10 bases are shared with TRBD1. Germline CDR1 reads ENHRY; CDR2 reads SYGVKD. The CDR3 is 18 residues long. Trimming removed 2 bases from V and 3 bases from J; junction bases left unmatched: 13. For the CDR3, the DNA is TGTGCCATCAGTGAGAGGGAAGGACAGGGGGTTGTGTTCTACGAGCAGTACTTC. Its protein product is CAISEREGQGVVFYEQYF.

The rearrangement uses TRBV6-2 or TRBV6-3 and TRBJ1-3, with D unresolved. The V and J ends lost 2 bases and 0 bases respectively, with 11 bases between them. Germline assignment: CDR1 MNHEY and CDR2 SVGEGT. This CDR3 is built from 16 residues. This CDR3 is CASSYVRGSSGNTIYF. The CDR3 region has the DNA TGTGCCAGCAGTTACGTTCGCGGAAGCTCTGGAAACACCATATATTTT.

This chain connects TRBV12-3 or TRBV12-4 to TRBJ2-7; D is perhaps TRBD1 (5 bases). With 2 bases removed from V and 1 base from J, the gap between germline ends came to 9 bases. CDR3 size: 14 residues. CDR3 amino acids: CASSLPGHSYEQYF. The CDR3 coding sequence is TGTGCCAGCAGTTTACCCGGACATTCCTACGAGCAGTACTTC.

This sequence joins TRBV5-1 and TRBJ2-7, with TRBD1 as a possible D gene (5 bases). CDR3 length equals 13 residues. V lost 4 bases and J lost 9, with 17 bases in between. In germline, CDR1 is SGHRS, CDR2 YFSETQ. CDR3 residues: CASSPYPQGSQYF. The CDR3 nucleotides are TGCGCCAGCAGCCCCTACCCCCAGGGTTCGCAGTACTTC.

This clonotype was seen a handful of times. V gene TRBV14 combines with J gene TRBJ2-7, with D hard to call. Germline lookup yields CDR1 SGHDN and CDR2 FVKESK. V lost 0 bases to trimming and J lost 0 bases, with 12 bases between them. This CDR3 comprises 16 residues. Here the CDR3 DNA reads TGTGCCAGCAGCCAAGATTACGGCAGTAGCTCCTACGAGCAGTACTTC. This codes for CASSQDYGSSSYEQYF.

V gene TRBV7-2 combines with J gene TRBJ2-1, with 11 bases identical to TRBD2. CDR1 and CDR2 from the germline V gene are SGHTA and FQGNSA. This CDR3 contains 15 residues. The trim removed 2 bases at V and 7 bases at J, leaving 4 bases unmatched. This CDR3 reads CASSLTSGSGNEQFF. CDR3 sequence (DNA): TGTGCCAGCAGCTTAACTAGCGGGAGTGGTAATGAGCAGTTCTTC.

Many counts were recorded for this clonotype. The chain recombines TRBV2 with TRBJ1-6; 8 nucleotides align to TRBD1. J was trimmed by 7 bases and V by 4 bases; bases with no gene match: 6. There are 15 residues in the CDR3. The germline gives CDR1 SNHLY, CDR2 FYNNEI. CDR3 amino acids: CASSAPGTGNSPLHF. DNA for the CDR3: TGTGCCAGCAGTGCGCCCGGGACAGGCAATTCACCCCTCCACTTT.

J is TRBJ2-4 and V is TRBV19; no clear D gene. V was trimmed by 11 bases and J by 1 base, leaving 15 bases between them. The germline V gene encodes CDR1 LNHDA and CDR2 SQIVND (reference sequence). The CDR3 covers 14 residues. The DNA of the CDR3 is TGTGCCGGCGAAGGGCCTACGGCCAAAAACATTCAGTACTTC. Amino acids: CAGEGPTAKNIQYF.

The rearrangement uses TRBV20-1 and TRBJ2-7; 7 nucleotides agree with TRBD2. CDR1 is DFQATT and CDR2 is SNEGSKA in the germline V gene (reference sequence). Trimming at V came to 7 bases and at J to 3 bases, leaving 6 bases not matched to a gene. The CDR3 loop spans 12 amino acids. The CDR3 here is CSVPGLLYEQYF. The CDR3 nucleotides are TGCAGTGTCCCGGGACTACTCTACGAGCAGTACTTC.

DNA of the CDR3: TGCAGTGCCGAGGGAGGGGGTGGCAATCAGCCCCAGCATTTT. Its protein product is CSAEGGGGNQPQHF. This chain joins TRBV20-1 and TRBJ1-5, with D possibly being TRBD1 (6 bases). This CDR3 is built from 14 residues. V gave up 6 bases and J gave up 2 bases, with 14 bases separating them. Germline CDR1 DFQATT, CDR2 SNEGSKA (reference sequence).